This T cell receptor beta chain comes out of a study of cytomegalovirus exposure and HLA in healthy donors. Overall study context: Earlier results showed 90 million to 120 million unique TCR beta sequences derived from approximately 170 million T cells. Notes on the study in general: A later analysis by the authors found several of the most significant clusters apparently linked to common viral pathogens. Listed as cytomegalovirus-associated were over 150 TCR beta chains.

This PCR relied on a set of 60 Vbeta primers and 13 Jbeta primers. Only in-frame clones appear in the TCRdb table, and some are missing; sequencing was by immunoSEQ multiplex PCR. The table lists around 160,000 clones, approximately 80% of them singletons. The germline V gene encodes CDR1 MNHNS and CDR2 SASEGT. The V and J ends lost 8 bases and 2 bases, in that order; junction bases with no gene match: 4. The CDR3 has 14 residues. As regards this clone: Its antigen is not known.

The chain uses TRBV6-1 and TRBJ2-7; 12 nucleotides line up with TRBD1. Material for sequencing was PBMCs. This sequence was found in a woman under 30 in good health and CMV-seronegative. The CDR3 loop reads CASEWDRGPYEQYF. DNA for the CDR3: TGTGCCAGCGAATGGGACAGGGGGCCCTACGAGCAGTACTTC.